This is a list of T cell receptor beta chains from one sample in a study of blood T cells in healthy people across ages. One entry per CDR3 protein results from TCRdb running MiXCR on the 5' RACE reads. The table includes about 800,000 distinct CDR3 sequences, 58% detected once. The specimen was blood. The receptors shown here come from a man under 40 in good health. The CDR3 runs from the conserved cysteine through the conserved F or W. Each record gives: J gene, V gene, CDR3 protein.

TRBJ1-2 | TRBV28 | CASSRVGTGVNGYTF
TRBJ2-5 | TRBV6-1 | CASSEVAGVRNEQYF
TRBJ2-3 | TRBV28 | CASTGLAASTDTQYF
TRBJ2-7 | TRBV5-1 | CASSAATGTASYEQYF
TRBJ1-2 | TRBV3-1 | CASSQGTGGVRYGYTF
TRBJ2-7 | TRBV12-3/TRBV12-4 | CASSLIAGLTYEQYF
TRBJ1-4 | TRBV7-2 | CASSDWAFEKLFF
TRBJ2-1 | TRBV29-1 | CSVVPGGQNEQFF
TRBJ2-1 | TRBV3-1 | CASSQDAGNHNEQFF
TRBJ1-2 | TRBV12-3/TRBV12-4 | CASSSPTGEGYTF
TRBJ2-4 | TRBV12-3/TRBV12-4 | CASRPAGGSNIQYF
TRBJ2-5 | TRBV6-5 | CASGYSSLAETQYF
TRBJ1-2 | TRBV20-1 | CSARGPQDYGYTF
TRBJ1-1 | TRBV6-6 | CASSTWDKLNTEAFF
TRBJ2-2 | TRBV6-5 | CASRSRVNTGELFF
TRBJ2-3 | TRBV2 | CASSPFLAGDTQYF
TRBJ2-1 | TRBV20-1 | CSAIGLAGTRVAEQFF